This T cell receptor beta chain was sequenced in a study of PD-1 blockade in classical Hodgkin lymphoma. The time point here: cycle 4 day 1 (C4D1), after more than 5 weeks of nivolumab. Relapse was seen in all patients after autologous stem cell transplantation, and brentuximab vedotin exposure was variable. Only in-frame clones appear in the TCRdb table, and some are missing; sequencing was by immunoSEQ multiplex PCR. The sample consists of around 60,000 clones, around 90% of them appearing once. This clone was counted only a few times. The receptor's source is a human donor with classical Hodgkin lymphoma. The material sequenced was peripheral blood mononuclear cells (PBMCs), taken before the fourth cycle of nivolumab.

The CDR3 loop reads CATSRDLLGNTGELFF. CDR3 DNA: TGTGCCACCAGCAGAGATCTACTGGGGAACACCGGGGAGCTGTTTTTT. The V call is TRBV15, the J call TRBJ2-2; D is unclear. Germline CDR1 LNHNV, CDR2 YYDKDF (reference sequence). The CDR3 runs 16 residues. The V end lost 0 bases, the J end lost 1 base, and 9 bases lay between the germline ends.